Listed below are T cell receptor beta chains from one sample, sequenced in a study of T-cell memory formation after mild COVID-19. From the 5' RACE reads, TCRdb called clonotypes with MiXCR, one entry per CDR3 protein. The data hold roughly 610,000 distinct CDR3 sequences, with around 15% observed a single time. The sample comprised PBMCs or a T cell subset sorted from them (not recorded which). The receptors originated from an adult woman who had mild COVID-19 (a few samples of this study predate the infection). Cell type and time point are not known. Each CDR3 is given with its conserved first and last residue. D genes are given only for firm matches. Not all rows give a size; the values are once, few, many and, for expanded clones, a class.

j_call | d_call | v_call | clone_size | cdr3_nt | cdr3_aa
TRBJ1-3 | NA | TRBV15 | NA | TGTGCCACCAGCAGAGTCGGCCCTCCTGCGGACACCATATATTTT | CATSRVGPPADTIYF
TRBJ2-3 | NA | TRBV18 | NA | TGTGCCAGCTCACCTGTACAGACAGATACGCAGTATTTT | CASSPVQTDTQYF
TRBJ2-3 | NA | TRBV6-2/TRBV6-3 | few | TGTGCCAGCAGTCCTGATTTCGGGAGTGGGGCAGATACGCAGTATTTT | CASSPDFGSGADTQYF
TRBJ1-1 | TRBD1 | TRBV3-1 | few | TGTGCCAGCAGCCAAGAAGGTGCAGGGGGCGCGGCTTTCTTT | CASSQEGAGGAAFF
TRBJ2-5 | NA | TRBV21-1 | NA | TGTGCCAGCAGCAAACAAGCCCCGGAGACCCAGTACTTC | CASSKQAPETQYF
TRBJ2-5 | TRBD2 | TRBV5-6 | few | TGTGCCAGCAGCTTGAAGGTTATGAAGCGGGGGGTTATGGAGACCCAGTACTTC | CASSLKVMKRGVMETQYF
TRBJ1-1 | NA | TRBV12-3/TRBV12-4 | many | TGTGCCAGCAGTTTTGCGGGGAGCACTGAAGCTTTCTTT | CASSFAGSTEAFF
TRBJ2-3 | TRBD2 | TRBV5-1 | few | TGCGCCAGCAGCTTGAAGTGGGAGGGGACAGATACGCAGTATTTT | CASSLKWEGTDTQYF
TRBJ2-4 | NA | TRBV5-1 | few | TGCGCCAGCAGCTTGGCCAGGGGCGAAAACATTCAGTACTTC | CASSLARGENIQYF
TRBJ2-7 | TRBD2 | TRBV20-1 | few | TGCAGTGCTAGAGGAAGGACTAGCTCCTACGAGCAGTACTTC | CSARGRTSSYEQYF
TRBJ2-7 | NA | TRBV13 | few | TGTGCCAGCAGCTTTCGAGGGTTCTACGAGCAGTACTTC | CASSFRGFYEQYF
TRBJ1-1 | NA | TRBV24-1 | many | TGTGCCACCAGGGCGGGACTCCTGAACACTGAAGCTTTCTTT | CATRAGLLNTEAFF
TRBJ2-7 | NA | TRBV11-2 | NA | TGTGCCAGCAGCTTACATAACAGCCAAGGGCAGTACTTC | CASSLHNSQGQYF
TRBJ2-7 | TRBD1 | TRBV19 | NA | TGTGCCAGTAGTATTAGGGGACAGGGAAATCACGAGCAGTACTTC | CASSIRGQGNHEQYF
TRBJ1-6 | NA | TRBV15 | NA | TGTGCCACCAGCAGAGATTCGGCAGGGATGGCTTCACCCCTCCACTTT | CATSRDSAGMASPLHF
TRBJ2-7 | TRBD1 | TRBV5-6 | NA | TGTGCCAGCAGCTTGGTGGGACAGGGAAGGGGCGAGCAGTACTTC | CASSLVGQGRGEQYF
TRBJ2-7 | NA | TRBV4-2 | NA | TGTGCCAGCAGCTTGGGGCGGGACCCCTCCTACGAGCAGTACTTC | CASSLGRDPSYEQYF
TRBJ1-4 | TRBD1 | TRBV2 | few | TGTGCCAGCAGTGATCCGGGACAGAGGAGTGAAAAACTGTTTTTT | CASSDPGQRSEKLFF
TRBJ1-1 | NA | TRBV5-4 | few | TGTGCCAGCAGCAATTCCGGGACAAGAAAAAACACTGAAGCTTTCTTT | CASSNSGTRKNTEAFF
TRBJ2-5 | TRBD1 | TRBV6-5 | NA | TGTGCCAGCAGTAATTTTCTAAGGGGGCGAGAGACCCAGTACTTC | CASSNFLRGRETQYF
TRBJ1-4 | NA | TRBV20-1 | NA | TGCAGTGCTAGATCACTCCTCGGCGGGATTGAAAAACTGTTTTTT | CSARSLLGGIEKLFF
TRBJ2-5 | TRBD2 | TRBV7-2 | few | TGTGCCAGCAGCTTCTGGCTAGCGGGAGAACTAGCTGAAGAGACCCAGTACTTC | CASSFWLAGELAEETQYF
TRBJ2-7 | NA | TRBV29-1 | few | TGCAGCGTCGACCAGGGCTACGAGCAGTACTTC | CSVDQGYEQYF
TRBJ1-1 | NA | TRBV3-1 | few | TGTGCCAGCAGCCAAGTAAGAACTGAAGCTTTCTTT | CASSQVRTEAFF
TRBJ2-6 | NA | TRBV7-2 | NA | TGTGCCAGCAGCCCCCAGGGGGGGGCCAACGTCCTGACTTTC | CASSPQGGANVLTF
TRBJ1-2 | NA | TRBV12-3/TRBV12-4 | few | TGTGCCAGCAGTCTTCCCTTGGGGGGGAATGGCTACACCTTC | CASSLPLGGNGYTF
TRBJ2-3 | TRBD2 | TRBV4-2 | NA | TGTGCCAGCAGCCAAGATCTCGCTAGCGGGAGAAATACGCAGTATTTT | CASSQDLASGRNTQYF
TRBJ1-5 | NA | TRBV4-3 | few | TGCGCCAGCAGCCAAGAAGTAGGCAGGGTTTTACAGCCCCAGCATTTT | CASSQEVGRVLQPQHF
TRBJ1-1 | TRBD1 | TRBV7-9 | NA | TGTGCCAGCAGCCACGGACAGGGGAGCACTGAAGCTTTCTTT | CASSHGQGSTEAFF
TRBJ2-3 | NA | TRBV4-1 | NA | TGCGACAGCAGCCAAGACTTCGACGGCACAGATACGCAGTATTTT | CDSSQDFDGTDTQYF